A selection of T cell receptor beta chains follows, all from one sample in a study of cytomegalovirus exposure and HLA in healthy donors. Some clones are missing from TCRdb's copy, which holds only in-frame ones; the method was immunoSEQ multiplex PCR. The sample comprises fewer than 100,000 clones, around 76% of which are singletons, and 7.1% rests with the top ten. The sample consisted of PBMCs. These receptors were collected from a man aged 40-49 years in good health and CMV-seropositive. Both conserved end residues are part of each CDR3. D genes are given only for firm matches. Rows may omit the clone size; those that give it use once, few, many or a size class.

abundance	d_gene	v_gene	j_gene	CDR3aa	CDR3nt
NA	NA	TRBV12-5	TRBJ2-3	CASARLGPGDSQYF	TGTGCTAGTGCCCGCCTGGGGCCGGGAGATTCACAGTATTTT
NA	NA	TRBV7-9	TRBJ1-2	CASSSPLGKSNYGYTF	TGTGCCAGCAGCTCTCCCCTCGGGAAGTCCAACTATGGCTACACCTTC
NA	TRBD2	TRBV11-3	TRBJ2-1	CASSLYSGGNNEQFF	TGTGCCAGCAGCTTATACAGCGGGGGAAACAATGAGCAGTTCTTC
NA	NA	TRBV10-3	TRBJ2-1	CAISEDTFF	TGTGCCATCAGTGAAGACACGTTCTTC
NA	NA	TRBV6-5	TRBJ1-3	CASSYMSSGNTIYF	TGTGCCAGCAGTTACATGAGCTCTGGAAACACCATATATTTT
NA	NA	TRBV19	TRBJ1-1	CASSADRATEAFF	TGTGCCAGTAGTGCGGACAGAGCCACTGAAGCTTTCTTT
NA	TRBD2	TRBV4-1	TRBJ2-2	CASSHQLAGANGELFF	TGCGCCAGCAGCCACCAACTAGCGGGGGCGAACGGGGAGCTGTTTTTT
NA	NA	TRBV28	TRBJ1-2	CASNLGDYGYTF	TGTGCCAGCAATCTGGGCGACTATGGCTACACCTTC
few	NA	TRBV29-1	TRBJ2-7	CSVKQNRLNYEQYF	TGCAGCGTTAAACAAAACAGGTTAAACTACGAGCAGTACTTC
NA	TRBD2	TRBV5-1	TRBJ2-1	CASSLPGLAGGYEQFF	TGCGCCAGCAGCTTGCCCGGACTAGCGGGGGGGTATGAGCAGTTCTTC
once	NA	TRBV19	TRBJ1-5	CASSFQTRQPQHF	TGTGCCAGTAGTTTCCAGACACGTCAGCCCCAGCATTTT
once	NA	TRBV15	TRBJ2-7	CATSRGSSYEQYF	TGTGCCACCAGCAGGGGGAGCTCCTACGAGCAGTACTTC
NA	NA	TRBV6-5	TRBJ2-7	CASSYHSTPYEQYF	TGTGCCAGCAGTTATCATTCTACTCCCTACGAGCAGTACTTC
few	NA	TRBV15	TRBJ2-3	CATSSPTQGDTQYF	TGTGCCACCAGCAGTCCAACCCAGGGGGATACGCAGTATTTT
NA	NA	TRBV7-2	TRBJ1-2	CASSQSGTEIYGYTF	TGTGCCAGCAGCCAATCCGGGACTGAAATCTATGGCTACACCTTC
NA	NA	TRBV19	TRBJ2-5	CATPPWVQGRETQYF	TGTGCCACCCCCCCGTGGGTGCAGGGAAGGGAGACCCAGTACTTC
once	TRBD1	TRBV29-1	TRBJ2-7	CSVEAPSAGTGLYEQYF	TGCAGCGTTGAAGCACCATCCGCCGGGACAGGGCTCTACGAGCAGTACTTC
NA	TRBD2	TRBV4-1	TRBJ2-5	CASSLSGRVLQETQYF	TGCGCCAGCAGCCTTAGCGGGAGGGTTTTACAAGAGACCCAGTACTTC
NA	NA	TRBV7-3	TRBJ1-1	CASSFSGDTEAFF	TGTGCCAGCAGCTTCTCAGGGGACACTGAAGCTTTCTTT
NA	TRBD1	TRBV10-3	TRBJ1-2	CAISESGTGRVYGYTF	TGTGCCATCAGTGAGTCCGGGACAGGGAGGGTCTATGGCTACACCTTC
NA	TRBD2	TRBV9	TRBJ2-3	CASSPRGGGGPLDTQYF	TGTGCCAGCAGCCCTCGGGGGGGCGGGGGGCCCCTGGATACGCAGTATTTT
NA	NA	TRBV5-1	TRBJ2-7	CAIPQVVGYEQYF	TGCGCCATTCCACAGGTAGTGGGCTACGAGCAGTACTTC
NA	TRBD2	TRBV5-1	TRBJ2-7	CASSRISGGYSYEQYF	TGCGCCAGCAGCCGAATAAGCGGGGGATACTCCTACGAGCAGTACTTC
NA	TRBD1	TRBV4-3	TRBJ2-3	CASSWTGTTDTQYF	TGCGCCAGCAGCTGGACAGGGACCACAGATACGCAGTATTTT
NA	NA	TRBV29-1	TRBJ1-4	CSANAGWSNEKLFF	TGCAGCGCCAATGCAGGGTGGTCTAATGAAAAACTGTTTTTT
NA	TRBD1	TRBV7-9	TRBJ1-5	CASSPADRGQGNQPQHF	TGTGCCAGCAGCCCCGCGGACAGGGGGCAGGGCAATCAGCCCCAGCATTTT
NA	NA	TRBV6-5	TRBJ2-7	CASRESNSYEQYF	TGTGCCAGCAGGGAGTCGAACTCCTACGAGCAGTACTTC
NA	NA	TRBV5-1	TRBJ2-7	CASSPDANRAYEQYF	TGCGCCAGCAGCCCAGACGCAAACAGGGCCTACGAGCAGTACTTC
few	NA	TRBV2	TRBJ1-4	CASRRMSGTTSEKLFF	TGTGCCAGCAGACGCATGTCGGGGACAACTTCGGAAAAACTGTTTTTT
NA	TRBD2	TRBV10-2	TRBJ2-3	CASSELAGGRQDTQYF	TGCGCCAGCAGTGAACTAGCGGGGGGGAGGCAGGATACGCAGTATTTT
NA	NA	TRBV19	TRBJ2-7	CASSIDPQGTYEQYF	TGTGCCAGTAGTATTGATCCCCAGGGCACCTACGAGCAGTACTTC
NA	NA	TRBV4-1	TRBJ2-7	CASSRPGAAYEQYF	TGCGCCAGCAGCCGCCCAGGGGCAGCCTACGAGCAGTACTTC
NA	NA	TRBV6-4	TRBJ1-1	CASSVTGSSNTEAFF	TGTGCCAGCAGTGTGACAGGAAGCTCGAACACTGAAGCTTTCTTT
NA	TRBD1	TRBV9	TRBJ2-2	CASSSRQGGTGELFF	TGTGCCAGCAGCTCACGACAGGGGGGCACCGGGGAGCTGTTTTTT
NA	TRBD2	TRBV7-9	TRBJ2-1	CASSLSSAGGLLNEQFF	TGTGCCAGCAGCTTAAGTTCTGCGGGAGGGCTTTTGAATGAGCAGTTCTTC